Below are 11 T cell receptor beta chains sequenced from a single sample in a study of blood T cell repertoires in COVID-19. The data were produced by immunoSEQ multiplex PCR, yet TCRdb's version contains in-frame clones alone and is incomplete. The sample yields more than 300,000 clones, around 90% seen once. Input material: PBMCs or T cells enriched from blood (not recorded which). These receptors all come from a woman in her thirties who had recovered from COVID-19.

This chain links TRBV19 with TRBJ2-7; 11 nucleotides line up with TRBD1. The CDR3 runs 14 residues. The germline V gene has CDR1 LNHDA and CDR2 SQIVND (reference sequence). V shed 4 bases and J 4 bases; nucleotides not matched to a gene: 3. In nucleotides, the CDR3 is TGTGCCAGTAGTAGGGGGGACAGGGGGTACGAGCAGTACTTC. Residues: CASSRGDRGYEQYF. Supplemented by reference TRBV19 and TRBJ2-7, the full variable domain reads DGGITQSPKYLFRKEGQNVTLSCEQNLNHDAMYWYRQDPGQGLRLIYYSQIVNDFQKGDIAEGYSVSREKKESFPLTVTSAQKNPTAFYLCASSRGDRGYEQYFGPGTRLTVT.

The chain's CDR3 is CASSTGQGTGAGYTF. In nucleotides, the CDR3 is TGCGCCAGCAGCACCGGACAGGGAACCGGTGCCGGCTACACCTTC. The chain is built from TRBV5-1 and TRBJ1-2; TRBD1 agrees at 8 bases. Trimming took 4 bases from V and 8 from J; bases not matched to a gene: 13. Germline V CDR1 and CDR2: SGHRS, YFSETQ. The CDR3 has 15 amino acids.

The chain combines TRBV6-5 with TRBJ1-2; 9 bases are a match to TRBD1. The CDR3 totals 15 residues. CDR1 and CDR2 from the germline V gene are MNHEY and SVGAGI. Losses at the gene ends were 3 bases for V and 6 bases for J; bases not matched to a gene: 8. The DNA for the CDR3 is TGTGCCAGCAGTTATGAAGGACAGGGGTTAAATGGCTACACCTTC. As protein: CASSYEGQGLNGYTF.

The V and J genes are TRBV7-9 and TRBJ1-1; D remains unclear. The CDR3 runs 16 residues. Trimming took off 0 bases at V and 1 base at J, with 12 bases between the two ends. CDR1 is SEHNR and CDR2 is FQNEAQ in the germline V gene (reference sequence). CDR3 residues: CASSLARLYRNTEAFF. CDR3 bases: TGTGCCAGCAGCTTAGCGCGTTTGTACAGGAACACTGAAGCTTTCTTT. Filled out from reference TRBV7-9 and TRBJ1-1, the complete variable domain reads DTGVSQNPRHKITKRGQNVTFRCDPISEHNRLYWYRQTLGQGPEFLTYFQNEAQLEKSRLLSDRFSAERPKGSFSTLEIQRTEQGDSAMYLCASSLARLYRNTEAFFGQGTRLTVV.

This rearrangement joins TRBV5-6 to TRBJ1-3; D gene ambiguous. CDR1 and CDR2 from the germline V gene are SGHDT and YYEEEE. V dropped 0 bases and J dropped 3 bases, with 7 bases sitting between them. The CDR3 has 14 residues. The CDR3 protein is CASSLVLLGNTIYF. As DNA, the CDR3 is TGTGCCAGCAGCTTGGTTCTCCTTGGAAACACCATATATTTT.

The V call is TRBV7-9, the J call TRBJ1-4, with a weak D call TRBD1 (6 bases). This CDR3 has 13 amino acids. CDR1 and CDR2 (germline): SEHNR, FQNEAQ (reference sequence). The V and J ends lost 4 bases and 8 bases respectively, with 11 bases between them. The CDR3 nucleotides read TGTGCCAGCAGCTCCCGGACAGACGAAAAACTGTTTTTT. It encodes CASSSRTDEKLFF.

The rearrangement joins TRBV4-2 to TRBJ2-6; D unclear. Germline V lookup: CDR1 LGHNA, CDR2 YNFKEQ. The ends were cut back, 1 base at V and 0 bases at J, with 16 bases in the middle. The CDR3 is 19 residues long. The CDR3 loop is CASSQVVAGGGSGANVLTF. In nucleotides, the CDR3 is TGTGCCAGCAGCCAAGTGGTAGCTGGCGGCGGCTCTGGGGCCAACGTCCTGACTTTC.

The rearrangement links TRBV9 to TRBJ2-7; D possibly corresponds to TRBD2 (7 bases). This CDR3 has 15 residues. Germline V gene data show CDR1 as SGDLS and CDR2 as YYNGEE. V was clipped by 0 bases and J by 7 bases, with 17 bases between them. The CDR3 loop is CASSVAGGGVGEQYF. The CDR3 bases are TGTGCCAGCAGCGTAGCGGGCGGGGGCGTAGGGGAGCAGTACTTC.

The chain recombines TRBV5-6 with TRBJ2-3; 9 bases are a match to TRBD2. The CDR3 length is 16 residues. Germline CDR1 is SGHDT and CDR2 is YYEEEE. V shed 2 bases and J 4 bases; nucleotides not matched to a gene: 8. Here the CDR3 DNA reads TGTGCCAGCAGCTTCGGCGGGGGGGCCCGACCAGATACGCAGTATTTT. Translation gives CASSFGGGARPDTQYF. The full variable domain, with the rest looked up from reference TRBV5-6 and TRBJ2-3, is DAGVTQSPTHLIKTRGQQVTLRCSPKSGHDTVSWYQQALGQGPQFIFQYYEEEERQRGNFPDRFSGHQFPNYSSELNVNALLLGDSALYLCASSFGGGARPDTQYFGPGTRLTVL.

The V call is TRBV7-3, the J call TRBJ2-6, with a weak D call TRBD1 (6 bases). CDR1 is SGHTA, CDR2 FQGTGA, per germline. CDR3 length equals 20 residues. The V gene lost 2 bases and the J gene lost 0 bases, with 20 bases spanning the gap. The CDR3 DNA reads TGTGCCAGCAGCTTATGGGGAGAGACAGGAGTTAGCTCTGGGGCCAACGTCCTGACTTTC. This codes for CASSLWGETGVSSGANVLTF.

This clone occurred a few times. V and J are TRBV11-2 and TRBJ1-2; D is uncertain. The CDR3 length is 11 residues. CDR1 is SGHAT and CDR2 is FQNNGV in the germline V gene. Deletions cut 6 bases from V and 8 bases from J, with 10 bases between. CDR3 loop: CASRDFLGYTF. For the CDR3, the DNA is TGTGCCAGCAGGGACTTTTTGGGCTACACCTTC.